This T cell receptor beta chain was documented in a study of shared clonotypes between healthy human individuals. The naive CD8 fraction comprised CD45RO-negative cells positively selected for CCR7 and excluded terminally differentiated effector memory CD45RA+ cells. To note about this clone: Distinct nucleotide sequences in the sample also encode this CDR3.

Data came from immunoSEQ multiplex PCR; TCRdb stores just in-frame clones and leaves some out. The table lists about 580,000 clones, 95% to 98% of them singletons, with around 0.3% in the top ten. The clonotype originates from a man aged 25 to 40 in good health. The specimen was naive CD8+ T cells sorted from blood.

The chain's CDR3 is CASSFQGADEQFF. The CDR3 DNA reads as TGTGCCAGCAGCTTCCAGGGGGCGGATGAGCAGTTCTTC. This chain joins TRBV5-4 and TRBJ2-1; TRBD1 matches 8 bases. CDR1 and CDR2 (germline): SGHNT, YYREEE (reference sequence). With V trimmed by 2 bases and J by 8 bases, 3 bases remained unmatched. This CDR3 is 13 amino acids long.